The 7 T cell receptor beta chains below all came from one sample that was sequenced in a study of identical twins' blood T cells. A single record per CDR3 protein comes from TCRdb applying MiXCR to the 5' RACE reads. The data show a few hundred thousand distinct CDR3 sequences, with about 28% seen just once and roughly 5.5% held by the top ten. The source material was PBMCs. The receptors here all came from a woman aged 18 to 49 in good health.

This clonotype came up a few times. The chain joins TRBV7-2 to TRBJ1-1; D is unclear. The V gene lost 5 bases and the J gene lost 1 base, with 8 bases spanning the gap. CDR1 and CDR2 (germline): SGHTA, FQGNSA. The length of the CDR3 is 13 residues. The CDR3 spells CASSGLWNTEAFF. CDR3 coding DNA: TGTGCCAGCAGCGGACTGTGGAACACTGAAGCTTTCTTT.

The chain joins TRBV19 to TRBJ1-2, with D possibly TRBD1 on 5 matching bases. V was cut by 3 bases and J by 6 bases, with 11 bases left in between. The germline V gene has CDR1 LNHDA and CDR2 SQIVND (reference sequence). This CDR3 region has 13 residues. The CDR3 loop reads CASSIAGRHGYTF. CDR3 nucleotides: TGTGCCAGTAGTATTGCGGGACGGCATGGCTACACCTTC.

This chain links TRBV20-1 with TRBJ1-6; weak D call: TRBD1 (6 bases). Germline CDR1 is DFQATT and CDR2 is SNEGSKA (reference sequence). Trimming took off 5 bases at V and 7 bases at J, with 12 bases between the two ends. The CDR3 has 13 amino acids. The CDR3 sequence: CSAVDRRNSPLHF. For the CDR3, the DNA is TGCAGTGCTGTGGACAGACGAAATTCACCCCTCCACTTT.

The chain employs TRBV6-5 and TRBJ1-5; tentative D call: TRBD1 (6 bases). With 5 bases removed from V and 4 bases from J, the gap between germline ends came to 18 bases. The V gene's germline CDR1 is MNHEY and CDR2 SVGAGI. This CDR3 region has 16 residues. CDR3 DNA sequence: TGTGCCAGCAGTAGAGATCACCGGGACAAAAATCAGCCCCAGCATTTT. It specifies CASSRDHRDKNQPQHF.

A word on this clonotype: This may be a read error: a much more frequent sequence differs by one nucleotide. This chain uses TRBV11-2 with TRBJ1-1; the D is unclear. Germline values: CDR1 SGHAT, CDR2 FQNNGV. The CDR3 extends over 13 amino acids. CDR3 protein: CASSFPLNTEDFF. CDR3 bases: TGTGCCAGCAGCTTCCCTCTGAACACTGAAGATTTCTTT.

CDR3 amino acids: CASSEPTSDGGKNIQYF. Written as DNA, the CDR3 is TGTGCCAGCAGTGAGCCCACTAGTGATGGGGGCAAAAACATTCAGTACTTC. The chain combines TRBV6-5 with TRBJ2-4, with D tentatively TRBD1 or TRBD2 (5 bases each). There are 17 residues in the CDR3. CDR1 and CDR2 from the germline V gene are MNHEY and SVGAGI. V was clipped by 5 bases and J by 3 bases, with 20 bases between them.

The chain joins TRBV7-2 to TRBJ2-7; 7 positions match TRBD1. CDR1 and CDR2 from the germline V gene are SGHTA and FQGNSA. Trimming took 3 bases from V and 2 from J; bases not matched to a gene: 7. There are 15 residues in the CDR3. This chain's CDR3 is CASSFDRDRTYEQYF. CDR3 DNA: TGTGCCAGCAGCTTCGACCGGGACAGAACCTACGAGCAGTACTTC. The entire variable domain, with the rest obtained from reference TRBV7-2 and TRBJ2-7, is as follows: GAGVSQSPSNKVTEKGKDVELRCDPISGHTALYWYRQSLGQGLEFLIYFQGNSAPDKSGLPSDRFSAERTGGSVSTLTIQRTQQEDSAVYLCASSFDRDRTYEQYFGPGTRLTVT.